Sequencing of this T cell receptor beta chain was carried out in a study of T cells in localized non-small cell lung cancer. Points on this clone: Its antigen is undetermined.

Study findings and constraints: A median of about 58 of the top 100 tumor clones appeared in adjacent lung, which was paired and uninvolved. Peak T cell clonality was found in uninvolved adjacent lung, exceeding tumor.

CDR1 and CDR2 from the germline V gene are SGDLS and YYNGEE. There are 14 residues in the CDR3. The V segment lost 4 bases and the J segment 5 bases; nucleotides outside the gene matches: 6. The table came from immunoSEQ multiplex PCR; TCRdb's copy has only in-frame clones and leaves some out. In the table there are 25,000 to 35,000 clones, around 90% of which are singletons. This clonotype was obtained from a female donor over 55 with stage I lung adenocarcinoma. The starting material was peripheral blood, obtained before any cancer treatment. The chain couples TRBV9 to TRBJ1-2, with 9 bases identical to TRBD1. CDR3 amino acids: CASSTRTGVYGYTF. The CDR3 coding sequence is TGTGCCAGCAGCACCCGGACAGGGGTATATGGCTACACCTTC.